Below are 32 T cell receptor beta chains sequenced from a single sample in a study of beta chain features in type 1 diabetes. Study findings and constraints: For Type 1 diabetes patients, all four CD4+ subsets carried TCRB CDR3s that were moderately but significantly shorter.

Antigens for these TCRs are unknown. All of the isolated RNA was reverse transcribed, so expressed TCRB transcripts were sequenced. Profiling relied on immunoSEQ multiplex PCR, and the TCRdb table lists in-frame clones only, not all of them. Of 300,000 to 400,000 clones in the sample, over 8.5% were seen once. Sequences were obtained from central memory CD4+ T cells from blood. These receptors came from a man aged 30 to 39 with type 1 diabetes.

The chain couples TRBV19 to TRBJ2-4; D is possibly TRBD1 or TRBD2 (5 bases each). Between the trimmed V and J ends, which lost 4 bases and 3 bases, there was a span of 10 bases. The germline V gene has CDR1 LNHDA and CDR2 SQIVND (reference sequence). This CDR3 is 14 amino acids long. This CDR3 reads CASSRQGDKNIQYF. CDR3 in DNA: TGTGCCAGTAGTAGGCAGGGAGACAAAAACATTCAGTACTTC. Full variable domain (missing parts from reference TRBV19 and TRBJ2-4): DGGITQSPKYLFRKEGQNVTLSCEQNLNHDAMYWYRQDPGQGLRLIYYSQIVNDFQKGDIAEGYSVSREKKESFPLTVTSAQKNPTAFYLCASSRQGDKNIQYFGAGTRLSVL.

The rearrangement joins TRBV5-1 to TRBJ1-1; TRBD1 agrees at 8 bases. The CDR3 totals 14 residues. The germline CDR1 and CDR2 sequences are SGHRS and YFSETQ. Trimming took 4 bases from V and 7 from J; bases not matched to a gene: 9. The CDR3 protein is CASSLGTGMDEAFF. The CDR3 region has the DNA TGCGCCAGCAGCCTAGGGACAGGAATGGATGAAGCTTTCTTT.

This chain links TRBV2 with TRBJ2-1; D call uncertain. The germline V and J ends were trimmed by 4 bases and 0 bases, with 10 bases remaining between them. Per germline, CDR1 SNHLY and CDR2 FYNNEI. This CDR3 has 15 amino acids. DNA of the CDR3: TGTGCCAGCAGTGCTCCTCCAAGCTCCTACAATGAGCAGTTCTTC. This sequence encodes CASSAPPSSYNEQFF. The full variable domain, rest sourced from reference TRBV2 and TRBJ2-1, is EPEVTQTPSHQVTQMGQEVILRCVPISNHLYFYWYRQILGQKVEFLVSFYNNEISEKSEIFDDQFSVERPDGSNFTLKIRSTKLEDSAMYFCASSAPPSSYNEQFFGPGTRLTVL.

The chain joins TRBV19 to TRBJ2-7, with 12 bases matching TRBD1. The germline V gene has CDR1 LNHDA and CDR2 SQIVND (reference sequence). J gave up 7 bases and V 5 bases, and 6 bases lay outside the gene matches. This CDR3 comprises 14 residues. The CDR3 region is CASSAGQGAVEQYF. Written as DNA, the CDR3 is TGTGCCAGTAGTGCGGGACAGGGGGCGGTAGAGCAGTACTTC.

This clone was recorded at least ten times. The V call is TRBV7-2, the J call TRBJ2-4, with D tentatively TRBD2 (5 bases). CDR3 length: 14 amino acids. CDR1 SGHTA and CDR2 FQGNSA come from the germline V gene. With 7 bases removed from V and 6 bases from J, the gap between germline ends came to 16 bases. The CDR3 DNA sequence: TGTGCCAGCACCCTAAACCAACTAGTAAACATTCAGTACTTC. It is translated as CASTLNQLVNIQYF.

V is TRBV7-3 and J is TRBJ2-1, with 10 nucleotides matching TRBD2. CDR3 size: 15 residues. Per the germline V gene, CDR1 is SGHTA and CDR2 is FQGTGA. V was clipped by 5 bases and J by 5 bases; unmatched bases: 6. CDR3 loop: CASSPASGRDNEQFF. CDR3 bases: TGTGCCAGCAGCCCGGCTAGCGGGAGAGACAATGAGCAGTTCTTC.

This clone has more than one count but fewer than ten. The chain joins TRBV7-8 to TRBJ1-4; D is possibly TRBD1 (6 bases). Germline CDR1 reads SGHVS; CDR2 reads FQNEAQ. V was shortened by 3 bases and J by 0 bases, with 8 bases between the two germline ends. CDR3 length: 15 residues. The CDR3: CASSFRQATNEKLFF. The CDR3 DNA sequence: TGTGCCAGCAGCTTCCGACAGGCAACTAATGAAAAACTGTTTTTT.

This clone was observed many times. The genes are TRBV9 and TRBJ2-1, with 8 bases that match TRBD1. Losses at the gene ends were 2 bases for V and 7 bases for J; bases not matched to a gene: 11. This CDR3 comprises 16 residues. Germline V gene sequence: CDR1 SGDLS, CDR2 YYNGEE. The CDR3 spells CASSVGQGTGMNEQFF. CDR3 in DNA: TGTGCCAGCAGCGTCGGCCAAGGGACAGGTATGAATGAGCAGTTCTTC.

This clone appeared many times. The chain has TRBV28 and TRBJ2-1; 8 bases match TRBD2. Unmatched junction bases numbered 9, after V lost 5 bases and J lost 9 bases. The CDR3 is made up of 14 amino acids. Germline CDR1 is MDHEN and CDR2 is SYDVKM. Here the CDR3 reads CASSGSAGVGEQFF. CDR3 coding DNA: TGTGCCAGCAGTGGATCAGCGGGAGTAGGTGAGCAGTTCTTC. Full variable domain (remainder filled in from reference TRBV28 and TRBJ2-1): DVKVTQSSRYLVKRTGEKVFLECVQDMDHENMFWYRQDPGLGLRLIYFSYDVKMKEKGDIPEGYSVSREKKERFSLILESASTNQTSMYLCASSGSAGVGEQFFGPGTRLTVL.

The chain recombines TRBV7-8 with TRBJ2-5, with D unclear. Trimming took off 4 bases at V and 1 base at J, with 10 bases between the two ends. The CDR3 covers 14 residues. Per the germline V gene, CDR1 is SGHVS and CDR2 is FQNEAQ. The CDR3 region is CASSSLGTQETQYF. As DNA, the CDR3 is TGTGCCAGCAGCTCTTTGGGAACCCAAGAGACCCAGTACTTC.

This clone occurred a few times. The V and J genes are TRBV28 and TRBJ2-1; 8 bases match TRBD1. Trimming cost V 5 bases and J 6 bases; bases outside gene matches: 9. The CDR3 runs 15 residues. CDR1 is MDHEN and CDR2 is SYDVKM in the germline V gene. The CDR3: CASSPHGTGGNEQFF. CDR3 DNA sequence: TGTGCCAGCAGTCCCCACGGGACAGGAGGCAATGAGCAGTTCTTC.

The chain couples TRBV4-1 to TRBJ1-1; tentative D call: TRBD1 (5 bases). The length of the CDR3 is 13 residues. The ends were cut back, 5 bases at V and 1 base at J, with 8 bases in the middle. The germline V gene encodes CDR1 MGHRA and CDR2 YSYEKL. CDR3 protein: CASSVQENTEAFF. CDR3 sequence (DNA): TGCGCCAGCAGCGTACAGGAGAACACTGAAGCTTTCTTT.

The CDR3 loop is CASSPRTGANVLTF. The CDR3 DNA reads as TGTGCCAGCTCACCAAGGACTGGGGCCAACGTCCTGACTTTC. V and J are TRBV18 and TRBJ2-6; the D is unclear. The ends were cut back, 2 bases at V and 2 bases at J, with 4 bases in the middle. Germline V lookup: CDR1 KGHSH, CDR2 LQKENI. CDR3 length equals 14 residues.

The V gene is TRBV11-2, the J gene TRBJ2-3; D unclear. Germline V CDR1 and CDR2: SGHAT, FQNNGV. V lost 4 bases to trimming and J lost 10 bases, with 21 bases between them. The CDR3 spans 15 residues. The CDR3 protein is CASSSVSWSPNPQYF. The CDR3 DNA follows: TGTGCCAGCAGCTCCGTGTCCTGGAGCCCGAACCCGCAGTATTTT.

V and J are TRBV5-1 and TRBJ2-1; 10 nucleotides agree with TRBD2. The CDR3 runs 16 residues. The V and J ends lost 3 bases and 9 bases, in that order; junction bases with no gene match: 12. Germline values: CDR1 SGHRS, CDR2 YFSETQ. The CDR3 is CASSSDPSGSLAEQFF. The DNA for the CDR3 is TGCGCCAGCAGCTCCGACCCTAGCGGGAGTTTGGCTGAGCAGTTCTTC.

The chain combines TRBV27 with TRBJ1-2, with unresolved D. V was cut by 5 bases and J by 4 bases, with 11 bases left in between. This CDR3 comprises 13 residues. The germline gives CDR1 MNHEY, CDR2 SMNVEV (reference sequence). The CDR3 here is CASSIGSAYGYTF. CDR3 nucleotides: TGTGCCAGCAGTATCGGTAGCGCCTATGGCTACACCTTC.

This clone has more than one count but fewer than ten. CDR3: CASSAGTMYNEQFF. The CDR3, as DNA: TGTGCCAGCAGCGCCGGGACCATGTACAATGAGCAGTTCTTC. The chain recombines TRBV6-1 with TRBJ2-1; D assignment may be TRBD1 or TRBD2 (5 bases each). Trimming cost V 6 bases and J 4 bases, with 13 bases left between them. From germline, CDR1 is MNHNS and CDR2 SASEGT. The CDR3 is made up of 14 amino acids.

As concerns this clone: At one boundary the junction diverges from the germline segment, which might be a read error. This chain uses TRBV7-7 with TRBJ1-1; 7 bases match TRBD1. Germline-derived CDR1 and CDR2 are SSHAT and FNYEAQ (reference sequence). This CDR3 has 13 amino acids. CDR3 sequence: CASSMTGSTEAFF. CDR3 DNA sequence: TGTGCTAGCAGCATGACAGGGTCCACTGAAGCTTTCTTT.

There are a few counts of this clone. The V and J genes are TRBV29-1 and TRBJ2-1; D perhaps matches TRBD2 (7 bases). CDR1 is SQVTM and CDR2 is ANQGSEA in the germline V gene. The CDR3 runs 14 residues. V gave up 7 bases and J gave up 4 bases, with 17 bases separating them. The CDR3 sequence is CSGGGASFYNEQFF. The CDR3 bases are TGCAGCGGAGGGGGGGCCAGTTTTTACAATGAGCAGTTCTTC.

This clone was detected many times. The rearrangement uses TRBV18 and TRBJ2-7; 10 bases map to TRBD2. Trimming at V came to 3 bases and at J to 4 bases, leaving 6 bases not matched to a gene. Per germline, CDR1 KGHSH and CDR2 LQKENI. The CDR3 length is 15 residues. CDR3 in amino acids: CASSPGLAESYEQYF. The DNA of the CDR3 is TGTGCCAGCTCACCCGGACTAGCGGAATCTTACGAGCAGTACTTC.

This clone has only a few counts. The DNA of the CDR3 is TGTGCCAGCAGTGAAACAGGGTTTATTTACGAGCAGTACTTC. This encodes CASSETGFIYEQYF. The chain uses TRBV6-1 and TRBJ2-7; the D gene is possibly TRBD1 (6 bases). V was trimmed by 2 bases and J by 4 bases, leaving 12 bases between them. Germline lookup yields CDR1 MNHNS and CDR2 SASEGT. This CDR3 is 14 amino acids long.

For the CDR3, the DNA is TGTGCCAGCAGTCTTGAACTAGCGAAGAGCTCCTACGAGCAGTACTTC. Translating it yields CASSLELAKSSYEQYF. This chain connects TRBV27 to TRBJ2-7, with TRBD2 matching 7 bases. V trimming: 5 bases; J trimming: 0 bases; junction bases outside the gene matches: 10. The CDR3 length is 16 residues. In germline, CDR1 is MNHEY, CDR2 SMNVEV (reference sequence).

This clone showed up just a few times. The CDR3 sequence is CATKGRNEQFF. The CDR3, as DNA: TGTGCCACCAAGGGCCGCAATGAGCAGTTCTTC. V is TRBV15 and J is TRBJ2-1; D is unclear. The germline gives CDR1 LNHNV, CDR2 YYDKDF (reference sequence). The V gene lost 7 bases and the J gene lost 6 bases, with 7 bases spanning the gap. CDR3 size: 11 residues.

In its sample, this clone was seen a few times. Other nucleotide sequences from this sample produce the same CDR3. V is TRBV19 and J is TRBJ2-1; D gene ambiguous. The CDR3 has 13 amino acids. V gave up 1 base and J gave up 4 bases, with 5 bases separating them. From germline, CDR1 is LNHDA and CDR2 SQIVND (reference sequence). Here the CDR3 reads CASSIGQYNEQFF. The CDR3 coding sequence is TGTGCCAGTAGTATAGGTCAATACAATGAGCAGTTCTTC.

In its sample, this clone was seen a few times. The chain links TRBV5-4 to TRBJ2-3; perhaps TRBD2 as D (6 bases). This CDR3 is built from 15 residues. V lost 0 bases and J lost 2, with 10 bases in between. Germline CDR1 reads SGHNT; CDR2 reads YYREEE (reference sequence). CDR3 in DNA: TGTGCCAGCAGCTTGGCGGCGGGGCTCACAGATACGCAGTATTTT. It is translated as CASSLAAGLTDTQYF.

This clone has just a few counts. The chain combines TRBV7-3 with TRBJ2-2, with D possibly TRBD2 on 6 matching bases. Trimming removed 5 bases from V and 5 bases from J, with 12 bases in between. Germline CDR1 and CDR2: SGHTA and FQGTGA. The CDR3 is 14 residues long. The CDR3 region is CASSTGLMTGELFF. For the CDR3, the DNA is TGTGCCAGCAGCACGGGACTTATGACCGGGGAGCTGTTTTTT.

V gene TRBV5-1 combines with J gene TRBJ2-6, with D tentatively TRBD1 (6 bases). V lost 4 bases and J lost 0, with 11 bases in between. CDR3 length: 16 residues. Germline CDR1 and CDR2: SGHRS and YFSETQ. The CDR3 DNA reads TGCGCCAGCAGCCCGGACAGTCACTCTGGGGCCAACGTCCTGACTTTC. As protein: CASSPDSHSGANVLTF.

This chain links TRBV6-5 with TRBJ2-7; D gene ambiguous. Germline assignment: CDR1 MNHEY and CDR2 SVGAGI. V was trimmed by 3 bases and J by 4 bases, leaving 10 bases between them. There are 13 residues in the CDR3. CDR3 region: CASSYPTGYEQYF. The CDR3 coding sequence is TGTGCCAGCAGTTATCCCACCGGGTACGAGCAGTACTTC.

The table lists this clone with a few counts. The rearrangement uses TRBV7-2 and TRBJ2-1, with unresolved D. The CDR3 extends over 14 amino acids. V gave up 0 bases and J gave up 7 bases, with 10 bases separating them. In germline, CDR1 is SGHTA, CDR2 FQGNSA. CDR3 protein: CASSLAQTTNEQFF. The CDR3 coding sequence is TGTGCCAGCAGCTTAGCCCAAACGACGAATGAGCAGTTCTTC.

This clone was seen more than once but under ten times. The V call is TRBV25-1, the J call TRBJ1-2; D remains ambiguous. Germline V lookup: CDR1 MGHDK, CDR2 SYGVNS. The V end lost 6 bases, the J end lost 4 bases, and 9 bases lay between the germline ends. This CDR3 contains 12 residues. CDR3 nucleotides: TGTGCCAGCAGCCAGGACTTCTATGGCTACACCTTC. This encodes CASSQDFYGYTF.

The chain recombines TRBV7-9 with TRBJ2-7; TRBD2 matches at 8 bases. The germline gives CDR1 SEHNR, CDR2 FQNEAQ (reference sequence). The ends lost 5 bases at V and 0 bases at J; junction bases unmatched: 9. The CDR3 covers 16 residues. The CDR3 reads CASSPDPSGSSYEQYF. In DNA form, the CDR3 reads TGTGCCAGCAGCCCAGACCCGAGCGGGAGCTCCTACGAGCAGTACTTC.

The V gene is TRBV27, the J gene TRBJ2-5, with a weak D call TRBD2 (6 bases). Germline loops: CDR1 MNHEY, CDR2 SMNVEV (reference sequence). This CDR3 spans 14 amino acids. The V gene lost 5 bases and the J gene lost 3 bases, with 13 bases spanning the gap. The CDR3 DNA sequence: TGTGCCAGCAGTCGCCGGGACTTTAAAGAGACCCAGTACTTC. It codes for CASSRRDFKETQYF.